The clone carrying this TCR beta chain was counted at least ten times. Its antigen is not identified. Each diagnosis was determined on the basis of clinical symptoms, serum thyroxine, TRAb, thyroid ultrasound and orbital computed tomography. The source of the sample is a study of Graves' ophthalmopathy and Graves' hyperthyroidism. Study outcomes and limitations: Most thyroid-expanded clonotypes exceeding 0.001 frequency were also found in blood. Predictions made by the model for ophthalmopathy progression reached more than 55% sensitivity and about 72% specificity.

TCR beta CDR3 regions were amplified from RNA transcripts. The library came from an HTBI-primed first-round RT-PCR and a second-round multiplex PCR. Via MiXCR, TCRdb re-called the multiplex PCR reads, giving one row per CDR3 protein. The sample has some 160,000 distinct CDR3 sequences; just under 40% are singletons. The germline CDR1 and CDR2 sequences are SEHNR and FQNEAQ (reference sequence). This CDR3 has 15 amino acids. Trimming took off 0 bases at V and 7 bases at J, with 10 bases between the two ends. The J gene is TRBJ1-6, the V gene TRBV7-9; D ambiguous. The material sequenced was peripheral blood. This receptor was taken from a man aged 25 to 40 with Graves' ophthalmopathy. CDR3 DNA: TGTGCCAGCAGCTTAGCCGGTTATGGGAATTCACCCCTCCACTTT. Amino acid sequence: CASSLAGYGNSPLHF.